This TCR beta chain was profiled in a study of spatial heterogeneity in lung cancer. Whole-study context: Each unique TCR and UMI combination was seen more than ten times on average in raw reads.

This clonotype appeared a few times. V was shortened by 3 bases and J by 7 bases, with 13 bases between the two germline ends. This CDR3 is built from 13 residues. Via MiXCR, TCRdb re-called the 5' RACE reads, giving one row per CDR3 protein. The sample has approximately 10,000 distinct CDR3 sequences; approximately 17% are singletons. Time point described: sample taken at primary tumor resection. TCRs were sequenced from unsorted whole RNA of tumor, nontumor lung or PBMC. Sequencing was performed on PBMCs, taken at surgery. J is TRBJ2-7 and V is TRBV12-3 or TRBV12-4, with D tentatively TRBD2 (5 bases). The receptor's source is a male donor with early-stage non-small cell lung cancer. In DNA form, the CDR3 reads TGTGCCAGCAGTTTCTGGGTGCCGGGGGAGCAGTACTTC. Protein product: CASSFWVPGEQYF.